The 3 T cell receptor beta chains below all came from one sample that was sequenced in a study of technical replicates of blood from several donors. Assay used: immunoSEQ multiplex PCR; TCRdb lists only in-frame clones, some missing. The table lists 45,000 to 55,000 clones, about 96% of them singletons. Sequencing was performed on T cells isolated from PBMCs. These receptors all come from a human donor in good health.

This clone has just one count. The genes are TRBV7-6 and TRBJ1-1, with 11 bases identical to TRBD1. Germline V gene data show CDR1 as SGHVS and CDR2 as FNYEAQ. V lost 5 bases to trimming and J lost 6 bases; unmatched junction nucleotides: 11. CDR3 length equals 16 residues. The DNA for the CDR3 is TGTGCCAGCAGCATTTCTCCGGGACAGGGGGTAGCTGAAGCTTTCTTT. It yields the protein CASSISPGQGVAEAFF.

The genes are TRBV4-3 and TRBJ1-4; 8 nucleotides align to TRBD1. The CDR3 length is 17 residues. The V gene's germline CDR1 is LGHNA and CDR2 YSLEER. The ends lost 5 bases at V and 8 bases at J; junction bases unmatched: 16. The DNA of the CDR3 is TGCGCCAGCAGCTCCCGACAGGGGAATGGCGCGGGGGAAAAACTGTTTTTT. Encoded protein: CASSSRQGNGAGEKLFF.

The V call is TRBV29-1, the J call TRBJ2-2; D is undetermined. The V end was cut by 4 bases, the J end by 1 base, with 7 bases between. Looked up from germline, CDR1 is SQVTM and CDR2 is ANQGSEA. CDR3 length: 13 residues. Here the CDR3 DNA reads TGCAGCGTTGGATCAGGGAACACCGGGGAGCTGTTTTTT. Its translation is CSVGSGNTGELFF.